What follows are 16 T cell receptor beta chains derived from one specimen sequenced in a study of metastatic and nonmetastatic thyroid tumors. TCRdb reassembled clones from the PCR reads with MiXCR. This sample yields 60,000 or so clones, of which more than 25% are seen a single time; approximately 15% belongs to the top ten. Until they underwent thyroid surgery, no patient had received any treatment. Sequenced: blood. Every receptor here comes from a female donor with papillary thyroid cancer or a benign thyroid nodule (not recorded which). Some clones in this sample may be carry-over from other donors' samples.

With respect to this clone: A much larger clone sits a single nucleotide away, making a read error possible. This rearrangement joins TRBV11-3 to TRBJ1-1, with unresolved D. Germline V gene sequence: CDR1 SGHNT, CDR2 YENEEA. The CDR3 length is 13 residues. The chain's CDR3 is CAGSEGLNTEAFF. In DNA form, the CDR3 reads TGTGCCGGCAGCGAAGGTTTGAACACTGAAGCTTTCTTT. Supplemented by reference TRBV11-3 and TRBJ1-1, the full variable domain reads EAGVVQSPRYKIIEKKQPVAFWCNPISGHNTLYWYLQNLGQGPELLIRYENEEAVDDSQLPKDRFSAERLKGVDSTLKIQPAELGDSAVYLCAGSEGLNTEAFFGQGTRLTVV.

This sequence joins TRBV11-2 and TRBJ2-3, with 10 bases aligning to TRBD2. There are 15 residues in the CDR3. Trimming removed 4 bases from V and 3 bases from J; junction bases left unmatched: 4. The germline gives CDR1 SGHAT, CDR2 FQNNGV. DNA for the CDR3: TGTGCCAGCAGCTCTGGACTAGCGGTGACAGATACGCAGTATTTT. Its protein is CASSSGLAVTDTQYF.

The rearrangement joins TRBV20-1 to TRBJ2-7; 7 bases map to TRBD2. After removal of 1 base from V and 2 bases from J, the junction contained 8 bases not matched to a gene. From germline, CDR1 is DFQATT and CDR2 SNEGSKA (reference sequence). The CDR3 consists of 15 residues. The CDR3 bases are TGCAGTGCTAGAGGGGCCAGCGGGGCCACCTACGAGCAGTACTTC. Protein sequence: CSARGASGATYEQYF.

In this sample, this clone turned up a few times. The chain has TRBV5-1 and TRBJ1-2; TRBD1 might be the D (5 bases). This CDR3 contains 14 residues. Trimming shortened V by 4 bases and J by 3 bases, and 13 bases separated the two germline ends. Germline V CDR1 and CDR2: SGHRS, YFSETQ. CDR3 region: CASSPVGGDYGYTF. The CDR3 nucleotides read TGCGCCAGCAGCCCGGTGGGGGGAGACTATGGCTACACCTTC.

The V and J genes are TRBV6-2 or TRBV6-3 and TRBJ2-7; TRBD1 or TRBD2 may be the D gene (7 bases each). Germline V lookup: CDR1 MNHEY, CDR2 SVGEGT. The CDR3 extends over 12 amino acids. The V and J ends lost 10 bases and 7 bases respectively, with 17 bases between them. The CDR3 reads CATREGAREQYF. CDR3 in DNA: TGTGCCACCAGGGAGGGGGCGCGGGAGCAGTACTTC.

The table lists this clone with many counts. The chain combines TRBV20-1 with TRBJ2-1, with D hard to call. The CDR3 is made up of 14 amino acids. V dropped 5 bases and J dropped 0 bases, with 11 bases sitting between them. Germline CDR1 reads DFQATT; CDR2 reads SNEGSKA (reference sequence). The CDR3 DNA follows: TGCAGTGCTCGCCACTGGCGCTCCTACAATGAGCAGTTCTTC. Encoded protein: CSARHWRSYNEQFF.

There are a few counts of this clone. The rearrangement uses TRBV19 and TRBJ2-1; D possibly corresponds to TRBD2 (6 bases). V lost 3 bases and J 9 bases, leaving 9 bases between the germline ends. Looked up from germline, CDR1 is LNHDA and CDR2 is SQIVND (reference sequence). This CDR3 comprises 12 residues. CDR3 sequence reads: CASSIRGGEQFF. Here the CDR3 DNA reads TGTGCCAGTAGTATTAGGGGAGGTGAGCAGTTCTTC.

J is TRBJ1-1 and V is TRBV2; 8 nucleotides match TRBD1. Germline V gene sequence: CDR1 SNHLY, CDR2 FYNNEI. The CDR3 is 14 amino acids. J gave up 5 bases and V 6 bases, and 8 bases lay outside the gene matches. This chain's CDR3 is CASRPGQGRTEAFF. The CDR3 DNA reads TGTGCCAGCAGGCCTGGACAGGGTCGGACTGAAGCTTTCTTT.

The rearrangement links TRBV5-1 to TRBJ1-2; D possibly corresponds to TRBD1 (5 bases). This CDR3 spans 14 amino acids. V was shortened by 2 bases and J by 6 bases, with 14 bases between the two germline ends. CDR1 SGHRS and CDR2 YFSETQ come from the germline V gene. CDR3 coding DNA: TGCGCCAGCAGCTTAATTTCCGGGACGGATGGCTACACCTTC. Translation: CASSLISGTDGYTF.

This clone was recorded a few times. The genes are TRBV2 and TRBJ2-3; TRBD2 might be the D (6 bases). Looked up from germline, CDR1 is SNHLY and CDR2 is FYNNEI. The V gene lost 7 bases and the J gene lost 2 bases, with 10 bases spanning the gap. The CDR3 is 13 residues long. CDR3 DNA sequence: TGTGCCAGCACCGGGGGACTCACAGATACGCAGTATTTT. Translated, it gives CASTGGLTDTQYF.

The sample holds a few counts of this clone. The chain uses TRBV6-1 and TRBJ1-6; 7 bases map to TRBD1. V trimming: 7 bases; J trimming: 6 bases; junction bases outside the gene matches: 6. CDR1 MNHNS and CDR2 SASEGT come from the germline V gene. The CDR3 consists of 14 residues. The CDR3, as DNA: TGTGCCAGCAATCCCACAGGGGCTAATTCACCCCTCCACTTT. Protein sequence: CASNPTGANSPLHF.

This chain uses TRBV28 with TRBJ2-5; D may match TRBD1 or TRBD2 (5 bases each). V was clipped by 6 bases and J by 4 bases, with 24 bases between them. The CDR3 consists of 17 residues. The germline CDR1 and CDR2 sequences are MDHEN and SYDVKM. The CDR3 is CASSQETGTLRRETQYF. As DNA, the CDR3 is TGTGCCAGCAGCCAAGAAACCGGGACCCTAAGGAGAGAGACCCAGTACTTC.

The rearrangement joins TRBV27 to TRBJ2-2; 7 bases are a match to TRBD1. The CDR3 has 17 residues. The ends lost 2 bases at V and 5 bases at J; junction bases unmatched: 11. The germline V gene encodes CDR1 MNHEY and CDR2 SMNVEV (reference sequence). As DNA, the CDR3 is TGTGCCAGCAGTTTAAGTATAGACAGGGCGGATACCGGGGAGCTGTTTTTT. It codes for CASSLSIDRADTGELFF.

Note on this clone: A read error may produce the germline difference seen at one junction end. The rearrangement links TRBV30 to TRBJ1-5, with D hard to call. CDR1 is GTSNPN and CDR2 is SVGIG in the germline V gene (reference sequence). The CDR3 length is 15 residues. CDR3 region: CAGSSAFVGSQPQHF. The CDR3 DNA reads TGTGCCGGGAGTTCCGCGTTTGTCGGCAGTCAGCCCCAGCATTTT.

This clone showed up many times. V is TRBV19 and J is TRBJ2-7; D unclear. Germline lookup yields CDR1 LNHDA and CDR2 SQIVND (reference sequence). The CDR3 has 14 amino acids. Between the trimmed V and J ends, which lost 2 bases and 3 bases, there was a span of 11 bases. The CDR3 loop reads CASSISQTSYEQYF. DNA for the CDR3: TGTGCCAGTAGTATATCACAGACAAGCTACGAGCAGTACTTC.

The V and J genes are TRBV20-1 and TRBJ2-2; 7 nucleotides match TRBD2. With 6 bases clipped from V and 8 bases from J, the junction kept 6 bases outside the gene matches. This CDR3 contains 12 residues. Per germline, CDR1 DFQATT and CDR2 SNEGSKA (reference sequence). This CDR3 is CSAWGGVGELFF. The CDR3 DNA reads TGCAGTGCCTGGGGGGGAGTGGGGGAGCTGTTTTTT.